These 20 T cell receptor beta chains were sequenced from one sample in a study of T cells after somatic rescue of genetic block. TCRdb keeps only in-frame clones here, not all; method: immunoSEQ multiplex PCR. This sample has approximately 13,000 clones, with around 72% found just once. Material for sequencing was peripheral blood mononuclear cells (PBMCs). The source of these receptors is a boy between 5 and 17 years old.

The chain joins TRBV28 to TRBJ2-1; TRBD1 or TRBD2 may be the D gene (6 bases each). Germline V gene lookup returns CDR1 MDHEN and CDR2 SYDVKM. This CDR3 is built from 15 residues. V gave up 11 bases and J gave up 2 bases, with 19 bases separating them. CDR3 protein: CASVPWGATYNEQFF. DNA of the CDR3: TGTGCCTCCGTGCCCTGGGGGGCCACCTACAATGAGCAGTTCTTC.

The rearrangement uses TRBV5-4 and TRBJ1-2; D unresolved. CDR1 and CDR2 (germline): SGHNT, YYREEE (reference sequence). The CDR3 length is 18 residues. Trimming took 0 bases from V and 1 from J, leaving 19 bases between them. CDR3 sequence reads: CASSLDSPAGAFNYGYTF. For the CDR3, the DNA is TGTGCCAGCAGCTTGGACTCGCCAGCCGGAGCTTTTAACTATGGCTACACCTTC.

The gene calls are TRBV6-6 and TRBJ1-3; D unresolved. The germline V gene has CDR1 MNHNY and CDR2 SVGAGI (reference sequence). Trimming removed 0 bases at V and 0 bases at J, with 9 bases between. There are 16 residues in the CDR3. CDR3 sequence reads: CASSYSGVISGNTIYF. CDR3 bases: TGTGCCAGCAGTTACTCGGGCGTTATCTCTGGAAACACCATATATTTT.

This clone was recorded only once. The J gene is TRBJ2-7, the V gene TRBV9; 7 bases are shared with TRBD1. Per germline, CDR1 SGDLS and CDR2 YYNGEE. This CDR3 region has 14 residues. Unmatched junction bases numbered 3, after V lost 0 bases and J lost 3 bases. As DNA, the CDR3 is TGTGCCAGCAGCGTAGAACAGGGGAGCTACGAGCAGTACTTC. Its translation is CASSVEQGSYEQYF.

The chain has TRBV9 and TRBJ1-4, with a tentative D call TRBD1 (5 bases). Germline CDR1 reads SGDLS; CDR2 reads YYNGEE. The CDR3 covers 20 residues. V lost 0 bases to trimming and J lost 0 bases, with 21 bases between them. This CDR3 reads CASSVEPRPGPGATNEKLFF. The CDR3 nucleotides read TGTGCCAGCAGCGTAGAGCCCCGTCCAGGGCCTGGGGCAACTAATGAAAAACTGTTTTTT. The full variable domain, rest sourced from reference TRBV9 and TRBJ1-4, is DSGVTQTPKHLITATGQRVTLRCSPRSGDLSVYWYQQSLDQGLQFLIQYYNGEERAKGNILERFSAQQFPDLHSELNLSSLELGDSALYFCASSVEPRPGPGATNEKLFFGSGTQLSVL.

This chain uses TRBV10-3 with TRBJ2-5, with D possibly matching TRBD1 (6 bases). Per the germline V gene, CDR1 is ENHRY and CDR2 is SYGVKD. The CDR3 has 15 residues. Trimming pared 4 bases from V and 1 base from J, leaving 13 bases between. CDR3 sequence (DNA): TGTGCCATCAGTGCACGATGGGACACCCAAGAGACCCAGTACTTC. Protein product: CAISARWDTQETQYF.

This clone was detected a few times. The chain's CDR3 is CASSSRMVRGGGNEQFF. For the CDR3, the DNA is TGTGCCAGCAGCTCCCGGATGGTGAGGGGGGGAGGGAATGAGCAGTTCTTC. V gene TRBV28 combines with J gene TRBJ2-1, with a tentative D call TRBD2 (7 bases). In germline, CDR1 is MDHEN, CDR2 SYDVKM. Trimming removed 6 bases at V and 7 bases at J, with 25 bases between. The CDR3 is made up of 17 amino acids.

The DNA of the CDR3 is TGTGCCAGCTCACCAAGACAGGGGGCCGGGTTCGAGCAGTACTTC. It is translated as CASSPRQGAGFEQYF. The chain has TRBV18 and TRBJ2-7, with 10 bases aligning to TRBD1. V was clipped by 2 bases and J by 6 bases; unmatched bases: 7. Germline V gene data show CDR1 as KGHSH and CDR2 as LQKENI. This CDR3 spans 15 amino acids. The whole variable domain, remainder taken from reference TRBV18 and TRBJ2-7, is NAGVMQNPRHLVRRRGQEARLRCSPMKGHSHVYWYRQLPEEGLKFMVYLQKENIIDESGMPKERFSAEFPKEGPSILRIQQVVRGDSAAYFCASSPRQGAGFEQYFGPGTRLTVT.

J is TRBJ1-3 and V is TRBV6-1; D is uncertain. This CDR3 spans 12 amino acids. V lost 0 bases to trimming and J lost 7 bases, with 4 bases between them. Per germline, CDR1 MNHNS and CDR2 SASEGT. CDR3 nucleotides: TGTGCCAGCAGTGAAGCGTTGAACACCATATATTTT. This sequence encodes CASSEALNTIYF.

The V call is TRBV29-1, the J call TRBJ2-7; D ambiguous. CDR1 is SQVTM and CDR2 is ANQGSEA in the germline V gene. V was trimmed by 1 base and J by 7 bases, leaving 11 bases between them. This CDR3 spans 12 amino acids. The CDR3 spells CSVEGTPSEQYF. In DNA, the CDR3 is TGCAGCGTTGAAGGAACTCCGTCGGAGCAGTACTTC.

The gene calls are TRBV6-1 and TRBJ1-6; TRBD1 aligns across 9 bases. Per the germline V gene, CDR1 is MNHNS and CDR2 is SASEGT. CDR3 length equals 14 residues. With V trimmed by 3 bases and J by 10 bases, 4 bases remained unmatched. The CDR3 reads CASSEDRGWSPLHF. The CDR3 nucleotides read TGTGCCAGCAGTGAGGACAGGGGTTGGTCACCCCTCCACTTT.

The chain employs TRBV6-6 and TRBJ2-6, with 9 bases lining up with TRBD1. The CDR3 covers 14 residues. Germline V gives CDR1 MNHNY, CDR2 SVGAGI (reference sequence). Trimming at V came to 10 bases and at J to 2 bases, leaving 3 bases not matched to a gene. CDR3 nucleotide sequence: TGTGCCACCACAGGGGGCGCTGGGGCCAACGTCCTGACTTTC. Translated, it gives CATTGGAGANVLTF.

This clone showed up just a few times. V and J are TRBV27 and TRBJ2-5; 12 bases match TRBD1. Germline V gene sequence: CDR1 MNHEY, CDR2 SMNVEV (reference sequence). This CDR3 spans 16 amino acids. Trimming cost V 5 bases and J 5 bases; bases outside gene matches: 9. The CDR3 DNA reads as TGTGCCAGCAGTCCCGGGACAGGGGGCTGGGGGGAGACCCAGTACTTC. It yields the protein CASSPGTGGWGETQYF.

This clone was detected once. The rearrangement links TRBV7-9 to TRBJ2-7; 12 bases agree with TRBD1. CDR1 is SEHNR, CDR2 FQNEAQ, per germline (reference sequence). The CDR3 has 15 amino acids. V dropped 3 bases and J dropped 6; count of bases not matched to a gene: 6. CDR3 protein: CASSFWGQGAGEQYF. The CDR3, as DNA: TGTGCCAGCAGCTTTTGGGGACAGGGGGCTGGCGAGCAGTACTTC.

The chain links TRBV2 to TRBJ1-1; D perhaps matches TRBD1 (6 bases). The CDR3 loop spans 14 amino acids. The V gene lost 10 bases and the J gene lost 0 bases, with 15 bases spanning the gap. In germline, CDR1 is SNHLY, CDR2 FYNNEI. CDR3 coding DNA: TGTGCCACCCCCGGGGGGCGGATGAACACTGAAGCTTTCTTT. Translating gives CATPGGRMNTEAFF.

This rearrangement joins TRBV19 to TRBJ1-1; maybe TRBD1 (5 bases). The CDR3 loop spans 14 amino acids. Germline CDR1 is LNHDA and CDR2 is SQIVND (reference sequence). V was clipped by 5 bases and J by 1 base, with 11 bases between them. CDR3 region: CASSLSRGNTEAFF. The CDR3 nucleotides are TGTGCCAGTAGTCTCAGTAGGGGGAACACTGAAGCTTTCTTT.

V gene TRBV2 combines with J gene TRBJ2-1; 13 bases line up with TRBD2. Germline CDR1 is SNHLY and CDR2 is FYNNEI. This CDR3 is 17 amino acids long. V was clipped by 4 bases and J by 7 bases; unmatched bases: 10. The CDR3 DNA sequence: TGTGCCAGCAGTGGACTAGCGGGAGGTACAAAGAGGAATGAGCAGTTCTTC. Its translation is CASSGLAGGTKRNEQFF.

The chain joins TRBV10-3 to TRBJ2-1; the match to TRBD2 covers 16 bases. The CDR3 totals 18 residues. CDR1 is ENHRY and CDR2 is SYGVKD in the germline V gene. V was clipped by 6 bases and J by 6 bases; unmatched bases: 11. CDR3 bases: TGTGCCATCAGCCCTTCAACCGGGACTAGCGGGAGGGCCAATGAGCAGTTCTTC. Translating gives CAISPSTGTSGRANEQFF.

The gene calls are TRBV6-6 and TRBJ1-2; 7 nucleotides align to TRBD1. This CDR3 is built from 13 residues. Germline values: CDR1 MNHNY, CDR2 SVGAGI (reference sequence). The ends lost 5 bases at V and 8 bases at J; junction bases unmatched: 8. The CDR3 sequence is CASSLRQGGGYTF. CDR3 nucleotide sequence: TGTGCCAGCAGTCTCCGACAGGGAGGCGGCTACACCTTC.

The gene calls are TRBV18 and TRBJ2-1; maybe TRBD2 (5 bases). V lost 4 bases, J lost 0 bases, and 13 bases lay in between. Germline-derived CDR1 and CDR2 are KGHSH and LQKENI. This CDR3 contains 16 residues. The CDR3 is CASSLRAAFSYNEQFF. The CDR3 nucleotides are TGTGCCAGCTCACTCCGAGCGGCTTTCTCCTACAATGAGCAGTTCTTC.